This T cell receptor (beta chain) was recovered during a study of patients with pleural tuberculosis. TCRdb called the reads again in MiXCR, with one record for every CDR3 protein. The data hold 29,000 or so distinct CDR3 sequences, with more than 15% observed a single time. This clonotype was seen repeatedly, ten times or more. V was clipped by 4 bases and J by 2 bases, with 9 bases between them. The CDR3 contains 13 residues. Germline-derived CDR1 and CDR2 are SGDLS and YYNGEE. The chain has TRBV9 and TRBJ2-5; no reliable D call. Specimen: peripheral blood. The TCR sequence derives from a human donor with pleural tuberculosis. The CDR3, as DNA: TGTGCCAGCAGCCCCTACAGTCAAGAGACCCAGTACTTC. Protein sequence: CASSPYSQETQYF.